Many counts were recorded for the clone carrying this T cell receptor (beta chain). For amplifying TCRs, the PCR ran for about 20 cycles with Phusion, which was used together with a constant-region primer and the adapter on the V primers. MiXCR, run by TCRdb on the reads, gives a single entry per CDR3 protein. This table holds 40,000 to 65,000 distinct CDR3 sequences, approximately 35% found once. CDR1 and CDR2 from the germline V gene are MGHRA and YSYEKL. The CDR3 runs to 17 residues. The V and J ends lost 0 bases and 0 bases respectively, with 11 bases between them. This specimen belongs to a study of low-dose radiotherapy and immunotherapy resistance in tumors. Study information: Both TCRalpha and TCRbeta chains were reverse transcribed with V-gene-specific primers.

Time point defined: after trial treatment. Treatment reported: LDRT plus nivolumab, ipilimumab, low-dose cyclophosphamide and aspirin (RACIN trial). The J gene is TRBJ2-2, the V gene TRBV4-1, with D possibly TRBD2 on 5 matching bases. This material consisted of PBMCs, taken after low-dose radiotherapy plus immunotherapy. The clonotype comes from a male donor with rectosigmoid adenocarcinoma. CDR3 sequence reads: CASSQESGTSNTGELFF. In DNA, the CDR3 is TGCGCCAGCAGCCAAGAGTCGGGAACCTCGAACACCGGGGAGCTGTTTTTT.